This TCR beta chain was sequenced for a study of blood T cells in healthy people across ages (dated by TCRdb to between 2015 and 2017). About the study as a whole: In model experiments, roughly one uniquely barcoded TCR beta cDNA molecule per two T cells was captured by template switching. Using the same blood draw, the study looked at two additional independent replicas of 1 million unique cDNA reads for two donors, one aged 18 to 30 and the other aged 80 or older. Age-related changes in TCR beta repertoire diversity were measured in the study by deep sequencing normalized with unique cDNA molecular identifiers. Donors were grouped into four age groups: young (average 16 years), middle-aged (39), aged (over 55) and long-lived (around 80). Donors of different ages were randomly distributed across sequencing lanes to avoid experimental bias. Results and caveats for the whole study, not just this receptor: Observed TCR beta diversity per million T cells fell roughly linearly with age, and a significant reduction was already apparent by age roughly 40. Total diversity estimates from one million sequenced T cells were considered lower bounds and underestimates. Bulk unsorted PBMC profiling prevented conclusive comparison of naive and antigen-experienced compartments. Because the CMV infection status of the donors was unknown, age-related changes in expanded clonotypes may potentially have been confounded. Compared with the aged group, more naive CD4+ T cells, fewer expanded clones and increased TCR diversity were shown by the long-lived group, suggesting age selection. There was a strong correlation between observed TCR beta diversity and the percentage of naive T cells measured by flow cytometry.

CDR1 and CDR2 (SGHVS, FNYEAQ) derive from the germline V gene. Here V drops 6 bases and J drops 2 bases, and the junction holds 6 bases not matched to any gene. Reading from cysteine to phenylalanine, the CDR3 counts 15 amino acids. Just the 45-base CDR3 DNA is kept, in frame starting at base 1. Comment on this clonotype: The antigen this receptor binds is unknown. One base away there is no much larger clone; base qualities are not given.

The donors were about 40 Caucasian individuals from Russia, aged roughly 6 to 100 years, who were systemically healthy. Around 9.7 milliliters of peripheral blood were collected from each donor into EDTA-treated Vacutainer tubes. Ficoll-Paque density-gradient centrifugation was used to isolate PBMCs, with at least 6 million obtained per sample. Trizol reagent was used to extract total RNA from the PBMCs, yielding at least 6 micrograms per sample. Naive CD45RAhigh/CD27high T cell percentages were measured by flow cytometry on a PBMC aliquot from every donor. Library construction relied on 5' RACE. The reads were generated on an Illumina HiSeq 2500. The second PCR ran for about 6 to 12 cycles and used a J-beta primer mix along with a sample-barcoded 5' primer. A unique molecular identifier was introduced onto each TCR beta cDNA molecule by a template-switch 5' adaptor carrying 12 random nucleotides. At least 2.5 million CDR3-containing paired-end reads were obtained from each sample. First-strand cDNA synthesis was performed from all RNA using the Mint cDNA synthesis kit, with priming by a TRBC-specific oligonucleotide. All cDNA was treated with uracil-DNA glycosylase and then went through a first 18-cycle PCR with the universal primers M1SS and BC2_uni_R. In the paper's pipeline: For normalization, 1 million high-quality reads were randomly selected from each sample, with every read carrying a distinct molecular identifier. Reads with shared molecular identifiers were discarded instead of being binned into consensus sequences. MiTCR, with a Q25 quality threshold and the strictest error-elimination algorithm, was used for CDR3 identification, clonotype clustering and error correction. A nonparametric unseen species model with Euler transformation was used to estimate lower-bound total TCR beta diversity. Starting from the raw public reads, TCRdb applied fastp trimming at Q25, assembled clones with MiXCR and retained in-frame beta chains. Each CDR3 protein appears once, grouped with its most common genes and DNA. The V and J calls, along with clone size, are taken from TCRdb and not from the paper's own processing. For this sample the table gives fewer than 900,000 distinct CDR3 sequences, of which about 40% were detected only once. The leading ten clones occupy approximately 22% of the sample.

The receptor chain draws on TRBV7-6 and TRBJ2-1, with 8 central nucleotides matching TRBD2. This TCR derives from an older woman in good health. The sequenced sample was blood. The CDR3 region has the sequence CASRSLAGPYNEQFF. The DNA sequence is TGTGCCAGCAGATCCCTAGCGGGCCCCTACAATGAGCAGTTCTTC.